This T cell receptor (beta chain) came from a study of immune heterogeneity within non-small cell lung tumors. Regarding the study as a whole: The study found that local T-cell clonality correlated moderately but significantly with local tumor mutational burden (R approximately 0.34).

This clonotype occurred many times. Its antigen remains unidentified. The authors amplified TCR beta CDR3 by multiplex PCR with 32 V and 13 J primers. TCRdb ran MiXCR on the multiplex PCR reads and lists one entry per CDR3 protein. The sample consists of around 10,000 distinct CDR3 sequences, around 27% of them appearing once. Bulk tumor genomic DNA was the template, and each sample received around 560 ng. Several widely spaced biopsies per primary tumor were taken during surgery. The study cohort was described as untreated, and its members had newly diagnosed non-small cell lung cancer. They went on to have curative surgery. Donors comprised surgical patients with newly diagnosed non-small cell lung cancer, operated on with curative intent. V lost 5 bases and J 1 base, leaving 11 bases between the germline ends. The CDR3 runs 14 residues. The germline gives CDR1 MDHEN, CDR2 SYDVKM.

The sample consisted of lung tumor tissue. The TCR originated in a middle-aged man with non-small cell lung cancer. V is TRBV28 and J is TRBJ1-1; possibly TRBD1 for D (6 bases). The CDR3 spells CASSTTDRNTEAFF. The CDR3 nucleotides read TGTGCCAGCAGTACCACGGACAGGAACACTGAAGCTTTCTTT.